Presented here are 24 T cell receptor delta chains from one specimen sequenced in a study of gamma-delta T cells after stem cell transplantation (dated by TCRdb to the mid-2010s). The library came from RT-PCR. Instrument on record: Illumina MiSeq. Clones were re-identified by TCRdb from the public reads with CATT, and rows with the same DNA were merged. Present in this sample are about 3,400 delta-chain clones, under 20% of which were seen just once. The biggest ten clones account for approximately 14% of the sample. Sequencing was done on a sample of gamma-delta T cells. The receptors stem from a human donor. It is not recorded whose cells these are; they may come from a transplant donor.

In this sample, this clone is large. Other DNA sequences in this specimen translate into the identical CDR3. The rearrangement uses TRDV2 and TRDJ1; TRDD3 might be the D (5 bases). The germline gives CDR1 GEAIGNYY, CDR2 EKD. This CDR3 contains 14 residues. The V gene lost 0 bases and the J gene lost 1 base, with 8 bases spanning the gap. CDR3 in DNA: TGTGCCTGTGACACCGTACTGGTCACCGATAAACTCATCTTT. Translating gives CACDTVLVTDKLIF.

This clone has only a few counts. The chain is built from TRDV2 and TRDJ1, with 7 bases that match TRDD3. Looked up from germline, CDR1 is GEAIGNYY and CDR2 is EKD. CDR3 length equals 19 residues. The trim removed 4 bases at V and 1 base at J, leaving 20 bases unmatched. CDR3 residues: CACDPVGDHYRVGTDKLIF. CDR3 sequence (DNA): TGTGCCTGTGATCCCGTGGGGGACCATTACCGAGTAGGCACCGATAAACTCATCTTT.

On this clone: A read error likely explains why the TCRdb protein, taken from a much larger clone, differs from this DNA's translation at residue 14; the protein shown is translated from the DNA. The rearrangement uses TRDV2 and TRDJ1; 11 positions agree with TRDD3. Germline V lookup: CDR1 GEAIGNYY, CDR2 EKD. The CDR3 loop spans 18 amino acids. CDR3 DNA: TGTGCCTGTGACACCGTCGGGGTGGGGGATACGTACACCAATAAACTCATCTTT. It codes for CACDTVGVGDTYTNKLIF.

This clone is labeled as large (0.1 to 1%). The genes are TRDV2 and TRDJ1; D uncertain. CDR1 GEAIGNYY and CDR2 EKD come from the germline V gene. Trimming removed 2 bases from V and 3 bases from J, with 18 bases in between. The CDR3 spans 16 residues. The chain's CDR3 is CACDSIVTRWADKLIF. The CDR3 region has the DNA TGTGCCTGTGACAGTATTGTCACCCGTTGGGCCGATAAACTCATCTTT.

This clone was counted between two and nine times. V is TRDV2 and J is TRDJ3; 13 bases agree with TRDD3. The junction had 4 bases not matched to a gene; V was cut back by 0 bases and J by 0 bases. Germline assignment: CDR1 GEAIGNYY and CDR2 EKD. CDR3 size: 20 residues. As DNA, the CDR3 is TGTGCCTGTGACACCGTACTGGGGGATACGCACTCCTGGGACACCCGACAGATGTTTTTC. It is translated as CACDTVLGDTHSWDTRQMFF.

V is TRDV2 and J is TRDJ1; the match to TRDD3 covers 11 bases. Looked up from germline, CDR1 is GEAIGNYY and CDR2 is EKD. The CDR3 extends over 18 amino acids. J lost 0 bases, V lost 0 bases, and 8 bases had no gene match. The CDR3 region is CACDTVSGGYGDTDKLIF. The CDR3, as DNA: TGTGCCTGTGACACCGTCAGTGGGGGATACGGGGACACCGATAAACTCATCTTT.

On this clone itself: A much larger clone lies a single base off, so this may be a read error. Other DNA sequences of this sample code for an identical CDR3. The DNA of the CDR3 is TGTGCCTGTGACGCCTTATCCTGGGGGAACCATACCGATAAACTCATCTTT. Its translation: CACDALSWGNHTDKLIF. The chain joins TRDV2 to TRDJ1; 8 positions match TRDD3. CDR1 and CDR2 from the germline V gene are GEAIGNYY and EKD. The junction had 13 bases not matched to a gene; V was cut back by 3 bases and J by 2 bases. This CDR3 region has 17 residues.

V is TRDV2 and J is TRDJ1; TRDD3 matches at 7 bases. The CDR3 length is 17 residues. Germline V CDR1 and CDR2: GEAIGNYY, EKD. Losses at the gene ends were 0 bases for V and 0 bases for J; bases not matched to a gene: 9. The DNA of the CDR3 is TGTGCCTGTGACACCTTGGGGGAGACAAGGTACACCGATAAACTCATCTTT. This gives the protein CACDTLGETRYTDKLIF.

On this clone itself: A much bigger clone sits one base away, suggesting this may be a read error. This chain links TRDV2 with TRDJ3, with 12 positions matching TRDD3. Germline V gene lookup returns CDR1 GEAIGNYY and CDR2 EKD. The CDR3 length is 20 residues. The CDR3 region has the DNA TGTGCCTGTGACGGGCTACTGGGGGATACTGCCACCTGTGACACCCGACAGATGTTTTTC. Translated: CACDGLLGDTATCDTRQMFF.

The V gene is TRDV2, the J gene TRDJ3, with TRDD3 matching over 10 bases. The J segment lost 0 bases and the V segment lost 0 bases, leaving 10 bases of the junction unmatched. Per germline, CDR1 GEAIGNYY and CDR2 EKD. CDR3 length equals 21 residues. CDR3 sequence (DNA): TGTGCCTGTGACACCGCGCAAGGGGGGGATACGCGCTCCTGGGACACCCGACAGATGTTTTTC. It is translated as CACDTAQGGDTRSWDTRQMFF.

This clone is medium-sized within its sample. The chain couples TRDV2 to TRDJ1; 13 bases align to TRDD3. This CDR3 is built from 20 residues. V shed 0 bases and J 4 bases; nucleotides not matched to a gene: 16. Germline assignment: CDR1 GEAIGNYY and CDR2 EKD. CDR3 DNA sequence: TGTGCCTGTGACACCGTTGTACTGGGGGATACGCACGAATGGGGCGATAAACTCATCTTT. It translates to CACDTVVLGDTHEWGDKLIF.

This clone was counted between two and nine times. A much larger clone differs from this one at a single base, so this may be a read error. The rearrangement links TRDV2 to TRDJ1; 10 bases are a match to TRDD3. Per the germline V gene, CDR1 is GEAIGNYY and CDR2 is EKD. The CDR3 covers 17 residues. The CDR3 DNA sequence: TGTGCCCGTGACTCCTTGGGGGATACACCTTCCACCGATAAACTCATCTTT. Translation gives CARDSLGDTPSTDKLIF.

As to this clone: A much bigger clone sits one base away, suggesting this may be a read error. V is TRDV2 and J is TRDJ1; weak D call: TRDD3 (5 bases). Trimming took 1 base from V and 1 from J, leaving 18 bases between them. The CDR3 sequence is 17 residues long. Germline lookup yields CDR1 GEAIGNYY and CDR2 EKD. In nucleotides, the CDR3 is TGTGCCTGTGACACTCCCATGACGACTGGCCGCACCGATAAACTCATCTTT. This sequence encodes CACDTPMTTGRTDKLIF.

The chain uses TRDV2 and TRDJ1; 8 bases agree with TRDD3. CDR1 is GEAIGNYY, CDR2 EKD, per germline. Losses at the gene ends were 3 bases for V and 1 base for J; bases not matched to a gene: 18. The CDR3 is 19 amino acids. This CDR3 is CACDPILASTGGFTDKLIF. The CDR3 region has the DNA TGTGCCTGTGACCCGATTTTAGCGAGTACTGGGGGGTTCACCGATAAACTCATCTTT.

This clone was observed a handful of times. V is TRDV2 and J is TRDJ1, with 8 bases that match TRDD3. With 7 bases clipped from V and 3 bases from J, the junction kept 15 bases outside the gene matches. This CDR3 is built from 16 residues. Germline V gene sequence: CDR1 GEAIGNYY, CDR2 EKD. The CDR3 is CACDLLGAGAPDKLIF. Here the CDR3 DNA reads TGTGCCTGCGACTTACTGGGGGCCGGGGCCCCCGATAAACTCATCTTT.

This clone has more than one count but fewer than ten. A far larger clone is only one base removed, so a read error is likely. This chain links TRDV2 with TRDJ2; the match to TRDD3 covers 9 bases. V trimming: 7 bases; J trimming: 6 bases; junction bases outside the gene matches: 17. Germline V gene sequence: CDR1 GEAIGNYY, CDR2 EKD. The CDR3 has 17 residues. The CDR3 DNA is TGTGCCTGCGGCCCCCTCCGGGGGGATACAAGGGCAGCACAACTCTTCTTT. Translation: CACGPLRGDTRAAQLFF.

The chain is built from TRDV2 and TRDJ1, with TRDD3 identical over 7 bases. The CDR3 totals 17 residues. Germline V gene data show CDR1 as GEAIGNYY and CDR2 as EKD. The trim removed 3 bases at V and 0 bases at J, leaving 12 bases unmatched. CDR3 DNA sequence: TGTGCCTGTGACCTAACTGGGGCCAACCCCTACACCGATAAACTCATCTTT. Its protein product is CACDLTGANPYTDKLIF.

The chain combines TRDV2 with TRDJ1; D possibly corresponds to TRDD3 (6 bases). The CDR3 contains 19 residues. The V end was cut by 0 bases, the J end by 0 bases, with 22 bases between. Germline lookup yields CDR1 GEAIGNYY and CDR2 EKD. The CDR3 DNA is TGTGCCTGTGACACCATCCCGCCACTGGTGGATACTCACACCGATAAACTCATCTTT. It encodes CACDTIPPLVDTHTDKLIF.

This clone is judged large (0.1 to 1%). The gene calls are TRDV2 and TRDJ1; 9 bases line up with TRDD3. V lost 3 bases to trimming and J lost 0 bases; unmatched junction nucleotides: 7. The CDR3 totals 16 residues. The germline gives CDR1 GEAIGNYY, CDR2 EKD. In nucleotides, the CDR3 is TGTGCCTGTGACTCGATGGGGGATAAAGACACCGATAAACTCATCTTT. Translating it yields CACDSMGDKDTDKLIF.

In this sample, this clone turned up a few times. The V call is TRDV2, the J call TRDJ1; 11 nucleotides match TRDD3. The CDR3 extends over 17 amino acids. CDR1 is GEAIGNYY and CDR2 is EKD in the germline V gene. J lost 1 base, V lost 4 bases, and 10 bases had no gene match. The CDR3 loop reads CACDQVGDTRGTDKLIF. The CDR3 DNA follows: TGTGCCTGTGATCAAGTGGGGGATACGCGGGGCACCGATAAACTCATCTTT.

A note on this clone: A much larger clone lies a single base off, so this may be a read error. Other DNA sequences in this specimen translate into the identical CDR3. V and J are TRDV2 and TRDJ1; 10 nucleotides align to TRDD3. There are 21 residues in the CDR3. Germline V gene sequence: CDR1 GEAIGNYY, CDR2 EKD. CDR3 sequence (DNA): TGTGCCTGTGACAGAATTCCCACGGGGGATACGGTATACGGGGACACCGATAAGCTCATCTTT. Protein sequence: CACDRIPTGDTVYGDTDKLIF.

This clone has more than one count but fewer than ten. Possible read error: a much larger clone is one base away. The chain carries TRDV2 and TRDJ1, with 7 bases matching TRDD3. Germline trimming cut 0 bases from V and 0 bases from J; bases unmatched to any gene: 6. Germline V lookup: CDR1 GEAIGNYY, CDR2 EKD. The CDR3 totals 16 residues. CDR3 sequence reads: CACDTLGATDTDKLIF. The CDR3, as DNA: TGTGCCTGTGACACCCTGGGGGCTACGGACACCGATAAACTCATCTTT.

This chain connects TRDV2 to TRDJ1; D not certain. The CDR3 covers 14 residues. The germline V and J ends were trimmed by 3 bases and 0 bases, with 10 bases remaining between them. CDR1 is GEAIGNYY, CDR2 EKD, per germline. Written as DNA, the CDR3 is TGTGCCTGTGACCCTCTTTCGCACACCGATAAACTCATCTTT. Protein sequence: CACDPLSHTDKLIF.

This chain joins TRDV2 and TRDJ1; the D gene is possibly TRDD3 (6 bases). This CDR3 comprises 17 residues. Between the trimmed V and J ends, which lost 4 bases and 4 bases, there was a span of 24 bases. In germline, CDR1 is GEAIGNYY, CDR2 EKD. The CDR3 nucleotides read TGTGCCTGTGATCCCATCACTGGGACAAGGTACATCGATAAACTCATCTTT. Its translation is CACDPITGTRYIDKLIF.